This T cell receptor (beta chain) was found in a study of spatial heterogeneity in lung cancer. The wider study: Counts of TCR transcripts in tumor regions correlated strongly with a T cell module score (derived from matched bulk RNA-seq).

TCRdb passed the 5' RACE reads through MiXCR, listing each CDR3 protein once. This table holds around 7,000 distinct CDR3 sequences, 11% to 15% found once. Overall study results and limits: Expanded intratumoral alpha and beta TCR counts tracked tumor mutation counts.

The length of the CDR3 is 17 residues. The germline gives CDR1 SGHAT, CDR2 FQNNGV. The trim removed 6 bases at V and 5 bases at J, leaving 14 bases unmatched. Time point meaning: sample taken at primary tumor resection. There were approximately 69 donors, all of them untreated patients with early-stage non-small cell lung cancer. Sequencing of whole RNA from tumor, nontumor lung or frozen PBMC involved no sorting. By proportion, this clonotype is medium-sized. Antigen specificity is unknown. The genes are TRBV11-2 and TRBJ1-3; TRBD1 agrees at 9 bases. The receptor comes from a female donor with early-stage non-small cell lung cancer. Sample: lung tumor tissue, taken at surgery. CDR3 coding DNA: TGTGCCAGCAGTCAGATCCCGACAGGGGGAAACCGAAACACCATATATTTT. Residues: CASSQIPTGGNRNTIYF.